This record looks at one TCR beta chain sequence and its context. The antigen is not known. A J-beta primer mix and a sample-barcoded 5' primer were used in a second PCR of roughly 7 to 12 cycles. TCRdb independently ran MiXCR on the 5' RACE reads; one entry per CDR3 protein. The repertoire consists of fewer than 800,000 distinct CDR3 sequences, with about 32% occurring once and the leading ten covering 15%. The data are from a study of blood T cells in healthy people across ages. Study results and limitations: In older individuals, TCR beta diversity per million T cells was lower, falling roughly linearly with age.

The sample, about 10 milliliters of peripheral blood, was drawn from each donor. V was shortened by 6 bases and J by 7 bases, with 12 bases between the two germline ends. The CDR3 covers 11 residues. The germline V gene encodes CDR1 DFQATT and CDR2 SNEGSKA (reference sequence). Sequenced sample: blood. The receptor was isolated from a woman of 80 years or more in good health. The chain employs TRBV20-1 and TRBJ2-5, with no clear D. The CDR3 sequence is CSATLPGTQYF. The CDR3 nucleotides read TGCAGTGCAACGCTCCCAGGGACCCAGTACTTC.